This T cell receptor (beta chain) was captured by sequencing in a study of siplizumab effects on memory and regulatory T cells. Overall study findings and caveats: The authors mapped only a minor fraction of alloreactive clones to unstimulated subsets. About 80-95% of proliferating CD4+ or CD8+ clones had no assignable naive or memory phenotype. The alloresponse seemed to draw substantially on naive T cells, which appeared more diverse than memory cells.

Some clones are missing from TCRdb's copy, which holds only in-frame ones; the method was immunoSEQ multiplex PCR. The table records some 97,000 clones, 92% of them present only once. This clone was seen only once. Its antigen is still unknown. The sample comprised Tregs sorted from blood. This TCR derives from a human donor in good health.

Here the CDR3 reads CASSQARTSGYEQYF. For the CDR3, the DNA is TGTGCCAGCTCACAAGCCCGGACTAGCGGCTACGAGCAGTACTTC. J is TRBJ2-7 and V is TRBV18; 10 nucleotides line up with TRBD2. CDR3 length: 15 amino acids. V lost 4 bases and J lost 3; bases outside the gene matches: 6. Germline lookup yields CDR1 KGHSH and CDR2 LQKENI.